The clone carrying this TCR beta chain was recorded many times. Its antigen is not identified. These data are taken from a study of T cells in Graves' hyperthyroidism and ophthalmopathy. As for the study in general: Peripheral blood was acquired at first diagnosis, ahead of any therapy whatsoever. Study outcomes and limitations: Blood shared most expanded thyroid clonotypes above 0.001.

CDR3 size: 13 residues. V lost 7 bases and J 1 base, leaving 10 bases between the germline ends. Germline CDR1 is LNHDA and CDR2 is SQIVND (reference sequence). Amplification of TCR beta CDR3 regions was performed using RNA transcripts as template. The primer set for the first-round RT-PCR of the TCR CDR3 was HTBI. TCRdb reprocessed the multiplex PCR reads via MiXCR and lists one record per CDR3 protein. The sample has under 250,000 distinct CDR3 sequences; around 25% are singletons. The sequence came from a middle-aged woman with Graves' ophthalmopathy. This chain uses TRBV19 with TRBJ1-1, with D unclear. Source material: blood. This CDR3 reads CASTLYENTEAFF. In DNA, the CDR3 is TGTGCCAGTACTCTTTATGAGAACACTGAAGCTTTCTTT.